This entry features one T cell receptor (beta chain) sequence. No antigen is known for it. This entry comes from a study of Ad26.COV2.S vaccination and SARS-CoV-2 variants. V was shortened by 0 bases and J by 2 bases, with 5 bases between the two germline ends. The CDR3 has 14 residues. CDR1 is MNHEY, CDR2 SMNVEV, per germline (reference sequence). Whole-study results and caveats: Placebo recipients trailed vaccine recipients in spike-specific TCR breadth. With respect to non-spike TCR breadth, vaccine and placebo recipients were similar.

Only in-frame clones appear in the TCRdb table, and some are missing; sequencing was by immunoSEQ multiplex PCR. Among 350,000 to 450,000 clones listed, around 92% were seen once. The sequence was collected from a human donor who had recovered from COVID-19. The sample here was peripheral blood, taken after recovery from COVID-19. V and J are TRBV27 and TRBJ2-1; D uncertain. CDR3 in amino acids: CASSLSGPYNEQFF. The CDR3 nucleotides read TGTGCCAGCAGTTTATCTGGGCCCTACAATGAGCAGTTCTTC.